This TCR beta chain comes out of a study of cytomegalovirus exposure and HLA in healthy donors. Study results and limitations: Some public TCRs appeared in many individuals, while most sequences were rare. There were under 200 TCR beta chains listed as cytomegalovirus-associated. In a later analysis, across HLA loci, associated TCR counts were highest for DRB1, lowest for HLA-C.

The study ran its PCR with 60 Vbeta and 13 Jbeta primers. TCRdb's table, derived via immunoSEQ multiplex PCR, lists solely in-frame clones and lacks some. The table shows some 140,000 clones, with approximately 75% occurring only once. Comments on this clone: The antigen remains unidentified.

Trimming cost V 2 bases and J 7 bases; bases outside gene matches: 10. Germline assignment: CDR1 MNHNY and CDR2 SVGAGI (reference sequence). The CDR3 has 16 amino acids. Sequencing was done on a sample of PBMCs. The chain combines TRBV6-6 with TRBJ2-1, with 8 bases matching TRBD2. This TCR came from a man between 18 and 35 years old in good health and CMV-seronegative. This chain's CDR3 is CASSYKVAGIGNEQFF. The CDR3 bases are TGTGCCAGCAGTTACAAGGTAGCGGGGATCGGAAATGAGCAGTTCTTC.